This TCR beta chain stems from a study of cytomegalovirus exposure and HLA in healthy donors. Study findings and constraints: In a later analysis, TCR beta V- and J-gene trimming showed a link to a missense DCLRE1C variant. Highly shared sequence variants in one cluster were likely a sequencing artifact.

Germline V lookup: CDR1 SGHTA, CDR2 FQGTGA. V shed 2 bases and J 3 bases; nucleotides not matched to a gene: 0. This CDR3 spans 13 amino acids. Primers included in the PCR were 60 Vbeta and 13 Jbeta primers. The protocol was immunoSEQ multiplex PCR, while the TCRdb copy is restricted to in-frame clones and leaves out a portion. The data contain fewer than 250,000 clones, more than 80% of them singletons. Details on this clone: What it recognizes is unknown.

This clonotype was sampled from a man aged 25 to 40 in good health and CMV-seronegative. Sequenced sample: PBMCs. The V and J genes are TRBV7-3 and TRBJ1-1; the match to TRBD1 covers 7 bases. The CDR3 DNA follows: TGTGCCAGCAGCTTAGGGACAGACACTGAAGCTTTCTTT. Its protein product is CASSLGTDTEAFF.